This is a list of T cell receptor beta chains from one sample in a study of cytomegalovirus exposure and HLA in healthy donors. Data came from immunoSEQ multiplex PCR; TCRdb stores just in-frame clones and leaves some out. Of around 170,000 clones in the sample, roughly 85% were seen once. Input material: PBMCs. These receptors originate from a man between 18 and 29 years old in good health and CMV-seropositive. Both conserved end residues are part of each CDR3. A D gene is named only where the DNA matches it firmly. Only part of the rows carry a size: once, few, many, or a class if the clone is expanded.

>TRBJ1-2|.|.|13|TRBV4-1
CASSFQGGDGYTF
TGCGCCAGCAGCTTTCAGGGCGGAGATGGCTACACCTTC
>TRBJ2-1|.|TRBD2|14|TRBV2
CASSEERKGGEQFF
TGTGCCAGCAGTGAGGAGCGGAAGGGAGGGGAGCAGTTCTTC
>TRBJ2-3|.|.|15|TRBV27
CASSVTREGTDTQYF
TGTGCCAGCAGTGTAACTAGAGAGGGCACAGATACGCAGTATTTT
>TRBJ2-7|.|TRBD1|15|TRBV28
CASRGSGQGHYEQYF
TGTGCCAGCAGAGGATCGGGACAGGGGCACTACGAGCAGTACTTC
>TRBJ2-3|.|.|14|TRBV27
CASSFLTRTDTQYF
TGTGCCAGCAGTTTCCTGACTCGCACAGATACGCAGTATTTT
>TRBJ2-5|once|.|16|TRBV4-1
CASSLRRGGGEETQYF
TGCGCCAGCAGCCTCCGCCGTGGGGGGGGCGAGGAGACCCAGTACTTC
>TRBJ1-5|.|TRBD1|12|TRBV28
CASSSDRGPQHF
TGTGCCAGCAGCTCCGACAGGGGACCCCAGCATTTT
>TRBJ1-1|.|TRBD1|18|TRBV5-8
CASSLFRAGGTNEAEAFF
TGTGCCAGCAGCTTGTTTAGGGCAGGGGGCACTAATGAGGCTGAAGCTTTCTTT
>TRBJ1-3|.|.|17|TRBV10-2
CASSDGGGQISGNTIYF
TGCGCCAGCAGTGACGGGGGGGGACAAATCTCTGGAAACACCATATATTTT
>TRBJ2-5|.|TRBD2|15|TRBV28
CASSFQAGGQETQYF
TGTGCCAGCAGTTTTCAAGCGGGGGGCCAAGAGACCCAGTACTTC
>TRBJ2-7|.|TRBD1|13|TRBV25-1
CAMGRTGLNEQYF
TGTGCCATGGGACGGACAGGGCTAAACGAGCAGTACTTC
>TRBJ2-7|.|.|13|TRBV30
CAWSRQPSYEQYF
TGTGCCTGGAGTAGACAGCCCTCCTACGAGCAGTACTTC
>TRBJ2-7|.|TRBD1|14|TRBV5-1
CASSSSGGAGEQYF
TGCGCCAGCAGCTCCTCAGGGGGCGCGGGCGAGCAGTACTTC
>TRBJ1-4|once|.|12|TRBV19
CASSIVDEKLFF
TGTGCCAGTAGTATAGTCGATGAAAAACTGTTTTTT
>TRBJ2-7|.|TRBD1|13|TRBV19
CASSRQGPYEQYF
TGTGCCAGTAGCAGACAGGGCCCCTACGAGCAGTACTTC
>TRBJ2-3|.|.|14|TRBV2
CASRPRVNTDTQYF
TGTGCCAGCAGGCCCAGGGTCAACACAGATACGCAGTATTTT
>TRBJ1-2|.|TRBD1|15|TRBV5-1
CASSRDRGSNYGYTF
TGCGCCAGCAGCCGAGACAGGGGCTCTAACTATGGCTACACCTTC
>TRBJ2-7|.|TRBD2|15|TRBV7-9
CASSQLAASSYEQYF
TGTGCCAGCAGCCAACTAGCGGCAAGCTCCTACGAGCAGTACTTC
>TRBJ1-1|.|TRBD1|12|TRBV6-1
CASSENRGEAFF
TGTGCCAGCAGTGAAAACAGGGGTGAAGCTTTCTTT
>TRBJ2-3|.|.|14|TRBV5-1
CASSVSPQKDTQYF
TGCGCCAGCAGCGTTTCCCCCCAAAAAGATACGCAGTATTTT